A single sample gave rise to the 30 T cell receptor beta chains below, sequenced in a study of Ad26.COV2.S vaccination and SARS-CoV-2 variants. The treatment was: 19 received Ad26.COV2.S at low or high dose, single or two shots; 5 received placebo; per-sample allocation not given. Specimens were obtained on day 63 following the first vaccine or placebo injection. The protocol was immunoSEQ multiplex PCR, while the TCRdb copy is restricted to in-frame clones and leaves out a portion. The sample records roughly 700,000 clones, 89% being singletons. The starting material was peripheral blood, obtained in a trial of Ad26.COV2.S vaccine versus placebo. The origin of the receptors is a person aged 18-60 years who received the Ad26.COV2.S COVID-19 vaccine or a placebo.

The CDR3 region is CASRLHGQEPGYTF. DNA for the CDR3: TGTGCCAGCAGGCTACATGGACAGGAACCTGGCTACACCTTC. V gene TRBV27 combines with J gene TRBJ1-2, with 7 bases that match TRBD1. Germline V gives CDR1 MNHEY, CDR2 SMNVEV (reference sequence). The CDR3 is made up of 14 amino acids. V lost 6 bases and J lost 7; bases outside the gene matches: 11.

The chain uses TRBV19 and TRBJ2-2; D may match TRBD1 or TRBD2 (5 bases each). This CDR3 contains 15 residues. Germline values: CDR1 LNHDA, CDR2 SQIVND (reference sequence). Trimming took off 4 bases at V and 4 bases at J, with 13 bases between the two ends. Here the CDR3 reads CASSTDWGTTGELFF. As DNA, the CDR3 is TGTGCCAGTAGTACCGACTGGGGGACCACCGGGGAGCTGTTTTTT.

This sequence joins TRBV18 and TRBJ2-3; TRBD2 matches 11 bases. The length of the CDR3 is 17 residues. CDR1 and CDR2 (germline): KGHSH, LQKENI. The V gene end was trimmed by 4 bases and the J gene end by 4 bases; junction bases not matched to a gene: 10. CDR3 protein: CASSRPRGTSGSDTQYF. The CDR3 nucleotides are TGTGCCAGCTCACGTCCCCGTGGGACTAGCGGCTCAGATACGCAGTATTTT.

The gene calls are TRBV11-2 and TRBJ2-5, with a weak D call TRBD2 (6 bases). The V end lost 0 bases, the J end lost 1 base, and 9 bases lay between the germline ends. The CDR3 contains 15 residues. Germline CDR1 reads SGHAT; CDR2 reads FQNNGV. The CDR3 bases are TGTGCCAGCAGCTTAGACCGGGACTTCCAAGAGACCCAGTACTTC. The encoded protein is CASSLDRDFQETQYF. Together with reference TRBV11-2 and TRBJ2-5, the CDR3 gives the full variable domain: EAGVAQSPRYKIIEKRQSVAFWCNPISGHATLYWYQQILGQGPKLLIQFQNNGVVDDSQLPKDRFSAERLKGVDSTLKIQPAKLEDSAVYLCASSLDRDFQETQYFGPGTRLLVL.

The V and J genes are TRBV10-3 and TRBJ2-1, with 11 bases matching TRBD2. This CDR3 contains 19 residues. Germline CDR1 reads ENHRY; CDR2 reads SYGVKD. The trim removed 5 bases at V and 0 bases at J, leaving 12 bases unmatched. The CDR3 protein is CAISLMPGLADRSYNEQFF. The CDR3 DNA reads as TGTGCCATCAGTTTAATGCCGGGACTAGCGGACCGCTCCTACAATGAGCAGTTCTTC.

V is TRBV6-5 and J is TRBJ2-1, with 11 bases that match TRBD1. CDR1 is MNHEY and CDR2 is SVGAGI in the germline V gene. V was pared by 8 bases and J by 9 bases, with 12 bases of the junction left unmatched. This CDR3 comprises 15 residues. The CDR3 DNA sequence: TGTGCCAGCCACCACCGGCGTGGACAGGGGGCTGAGCAGTTCTTC. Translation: CASHHRRGQGAEQFF.

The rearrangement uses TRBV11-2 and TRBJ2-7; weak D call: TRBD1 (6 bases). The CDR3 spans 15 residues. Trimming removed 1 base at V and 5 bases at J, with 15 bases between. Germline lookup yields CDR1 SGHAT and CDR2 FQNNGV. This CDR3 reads CASSLASQGFHEQYF. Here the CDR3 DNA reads TGTGCCAGCAGCTTAGCAAGCCAGGGGTTCCACGAGCAGTACTTC.

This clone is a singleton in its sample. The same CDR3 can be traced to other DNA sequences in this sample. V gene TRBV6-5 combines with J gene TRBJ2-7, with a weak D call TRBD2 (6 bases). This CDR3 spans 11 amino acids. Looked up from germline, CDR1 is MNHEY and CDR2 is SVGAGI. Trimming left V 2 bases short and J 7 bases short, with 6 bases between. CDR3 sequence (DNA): TGTGCCAGCAGTTACGGGGGGGAGCAGTACTTC. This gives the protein CASSYGGEQYF.

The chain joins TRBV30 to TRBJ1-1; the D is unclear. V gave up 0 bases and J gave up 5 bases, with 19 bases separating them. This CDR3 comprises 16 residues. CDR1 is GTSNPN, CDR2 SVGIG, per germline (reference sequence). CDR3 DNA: TGTGCCTGGAGTGTTCCAACCATACACGGAAGAACTGAAGCTTTCTTT. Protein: CAWSVPTIHGRTEAFF.

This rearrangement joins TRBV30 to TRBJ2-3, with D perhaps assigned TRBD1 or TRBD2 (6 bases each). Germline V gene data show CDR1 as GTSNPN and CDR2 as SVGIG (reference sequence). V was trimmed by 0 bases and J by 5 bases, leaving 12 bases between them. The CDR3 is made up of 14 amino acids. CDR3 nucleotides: TGTGCCTGGAGTGTTAGTGGGGGGCTAGATACGCAGTATTTT. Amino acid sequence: CAWSVSGGLDTQYF.

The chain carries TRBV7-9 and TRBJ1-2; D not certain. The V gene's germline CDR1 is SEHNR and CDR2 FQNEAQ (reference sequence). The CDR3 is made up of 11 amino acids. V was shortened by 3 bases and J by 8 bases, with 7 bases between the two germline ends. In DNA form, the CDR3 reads TGTGCCAGCAGCTTGCCCCCCGGCTACACCTTC. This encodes CASSLPPGYTF.

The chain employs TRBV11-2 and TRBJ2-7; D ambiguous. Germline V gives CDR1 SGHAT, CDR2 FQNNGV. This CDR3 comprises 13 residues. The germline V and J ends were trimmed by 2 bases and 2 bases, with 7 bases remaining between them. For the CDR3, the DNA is TGTGCCAGCAGCTTAAACACAGCCTACGAGCAGTACTTC. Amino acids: CASSLNTAYEQYF.

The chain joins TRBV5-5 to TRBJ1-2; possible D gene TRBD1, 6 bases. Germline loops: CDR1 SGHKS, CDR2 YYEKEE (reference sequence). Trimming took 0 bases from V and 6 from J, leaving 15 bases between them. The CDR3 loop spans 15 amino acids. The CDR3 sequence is CASSLDTGLGDGYTF. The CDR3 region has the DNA TGTGCCAGCAGCTTGGATACAGGGTTAGGTGATGGCTACACCTTC.

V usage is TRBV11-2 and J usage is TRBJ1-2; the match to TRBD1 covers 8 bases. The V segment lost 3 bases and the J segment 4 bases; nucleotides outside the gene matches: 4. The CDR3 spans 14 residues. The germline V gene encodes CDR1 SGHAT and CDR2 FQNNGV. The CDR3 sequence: CASSFGTGPYGYTF. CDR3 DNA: TGTGCCAGCAGCTTCGGGACAGGACCCTATGGCTACACCTTC.

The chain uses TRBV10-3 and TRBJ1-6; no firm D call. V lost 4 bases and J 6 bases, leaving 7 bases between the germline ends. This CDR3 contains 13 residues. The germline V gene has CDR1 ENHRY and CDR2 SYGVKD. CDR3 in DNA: TGTGCCATCAGTGCAGGTTCTAATTCACCCCTCCACTTT. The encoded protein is CAISAGSNSPLHF.

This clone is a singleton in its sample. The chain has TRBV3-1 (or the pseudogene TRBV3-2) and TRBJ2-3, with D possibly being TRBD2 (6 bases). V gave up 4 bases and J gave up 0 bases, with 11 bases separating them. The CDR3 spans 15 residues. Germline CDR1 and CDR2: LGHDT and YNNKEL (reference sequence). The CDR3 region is CASSPRLVSTDTQYF. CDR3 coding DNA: TGTGCCAGCAGCCCAAGACTAGTTAGCACAGATACGCAGTATTTT.

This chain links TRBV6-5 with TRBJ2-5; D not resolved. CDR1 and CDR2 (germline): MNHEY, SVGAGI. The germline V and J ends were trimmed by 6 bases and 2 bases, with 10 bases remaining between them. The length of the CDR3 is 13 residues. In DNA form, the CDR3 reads TGTGCCAGCAGCCTCAGTGGGCAAGAGACCCAGTACTTC. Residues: CASSLSGQETQYF.

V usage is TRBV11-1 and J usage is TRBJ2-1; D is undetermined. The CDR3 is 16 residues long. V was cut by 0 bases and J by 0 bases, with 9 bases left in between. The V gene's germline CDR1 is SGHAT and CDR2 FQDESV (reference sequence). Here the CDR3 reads CASSLARRSSYNEQFF. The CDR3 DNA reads TGTGCCAGCAGCTTAGCCCGACGGTCCTCCTACAATGAGCAGTTCTTC.

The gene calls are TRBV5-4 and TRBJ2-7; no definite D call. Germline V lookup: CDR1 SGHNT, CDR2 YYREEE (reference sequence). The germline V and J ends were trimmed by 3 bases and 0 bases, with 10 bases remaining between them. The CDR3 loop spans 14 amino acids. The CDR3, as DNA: TGTGCCAGCAGCTCGAAAGGCTACTCCTACGAGCAGTACTTC. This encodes CASSSKGYSYEQYF. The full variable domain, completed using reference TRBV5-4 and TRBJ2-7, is ETGVTQSPTHLIKTRGQQVTLRCSSQSGHNTVSWYQQALGQGPQFIFQYYREEENGRGNFPPRFSGLQFPNYSSELNVNALELDDSALYLCASSSKGYSYEQYFGPGTRLTVT.

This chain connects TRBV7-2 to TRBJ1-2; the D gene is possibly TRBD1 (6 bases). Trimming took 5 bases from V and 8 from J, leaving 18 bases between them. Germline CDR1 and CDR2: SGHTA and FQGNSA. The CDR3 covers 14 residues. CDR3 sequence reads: CASSPRGTRGGYTF. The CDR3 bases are TGTGCCAGCAGCCCCAGGGGAACTCGGGGAGGCTACACCTTC.

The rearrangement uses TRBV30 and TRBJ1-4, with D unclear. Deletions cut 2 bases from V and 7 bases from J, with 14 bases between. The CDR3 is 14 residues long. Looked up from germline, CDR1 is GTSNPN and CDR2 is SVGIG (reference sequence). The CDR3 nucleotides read TGTGCCTGGAGTCCAGGAGGACGTGGTGAAAAACTGTTTTTT. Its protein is CAWSPGGRGEKLFF.

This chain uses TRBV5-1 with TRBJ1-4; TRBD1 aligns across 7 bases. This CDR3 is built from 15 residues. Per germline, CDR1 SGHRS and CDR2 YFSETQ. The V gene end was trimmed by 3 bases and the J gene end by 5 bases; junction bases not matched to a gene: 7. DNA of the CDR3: TGCGCCAGCAGCTCGGCGGACAGGAGAAATGAAAAACTGTTTTTT. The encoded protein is CASSSADRRNEKLFF.

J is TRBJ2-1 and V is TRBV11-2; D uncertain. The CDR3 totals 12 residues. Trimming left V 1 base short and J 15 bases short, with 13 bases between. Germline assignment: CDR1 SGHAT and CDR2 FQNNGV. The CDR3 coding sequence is TGTGCCAGCAGCTTAGCCCCGGTTTGGCTGTTCTTC. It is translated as CASSLAPVWLFF.

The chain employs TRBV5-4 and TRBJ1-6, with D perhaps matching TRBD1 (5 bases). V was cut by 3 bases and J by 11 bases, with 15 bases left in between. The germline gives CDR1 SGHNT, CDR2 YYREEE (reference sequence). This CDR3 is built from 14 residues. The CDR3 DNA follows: TGTGCCAGCAGCTCTGGGGCAGGGAAGGCACCCCTCCACTTT. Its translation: CASSSGAGKAPLHF.

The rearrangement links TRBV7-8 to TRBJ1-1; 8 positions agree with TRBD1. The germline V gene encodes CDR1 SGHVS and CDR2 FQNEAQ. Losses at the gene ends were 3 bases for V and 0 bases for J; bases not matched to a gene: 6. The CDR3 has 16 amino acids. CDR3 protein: CASSFDRGRMNTEAFF. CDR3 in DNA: TGTGCCAGCAGCTTCGACAGGGGACGCATGAACACTGAAGCTTTCTTT.

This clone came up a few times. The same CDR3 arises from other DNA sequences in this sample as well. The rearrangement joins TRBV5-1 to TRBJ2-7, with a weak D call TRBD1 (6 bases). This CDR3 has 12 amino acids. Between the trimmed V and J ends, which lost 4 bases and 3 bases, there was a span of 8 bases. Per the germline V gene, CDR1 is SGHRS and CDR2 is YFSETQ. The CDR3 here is CASSRDNYEQYF. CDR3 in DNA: TGCGCCAGCAGCCGGGACAACTACGAGCAGTACTTC.

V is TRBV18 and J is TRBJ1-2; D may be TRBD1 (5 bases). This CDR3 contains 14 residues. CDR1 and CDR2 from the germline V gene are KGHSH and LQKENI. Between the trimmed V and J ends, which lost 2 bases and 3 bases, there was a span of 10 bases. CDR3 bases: TGTGCCAGCTCACCAGACAGCACCCACTATGGCTACACCTTC. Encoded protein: CASSPDSTHYGYTF. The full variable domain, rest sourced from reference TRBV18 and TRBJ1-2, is NAGVMQNPRHLVRRRGQEARLRCSPMKGHSHVYWYRQLPEEGLKFMVYLQKENIIDESGMPKERFSAEFPKEGPSILRIQQVVRGDSAAYFCASSPDSTHYGYTFGSGTRLTVV.

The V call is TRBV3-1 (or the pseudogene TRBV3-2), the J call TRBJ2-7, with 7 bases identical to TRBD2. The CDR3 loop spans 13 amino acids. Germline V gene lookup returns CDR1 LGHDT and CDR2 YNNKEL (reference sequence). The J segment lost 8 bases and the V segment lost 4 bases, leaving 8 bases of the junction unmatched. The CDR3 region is CASSLGRGEKQYF. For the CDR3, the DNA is TGTGCCAGCAGCCTCGGACGGGGGGAGAAGCAGTACTTC.

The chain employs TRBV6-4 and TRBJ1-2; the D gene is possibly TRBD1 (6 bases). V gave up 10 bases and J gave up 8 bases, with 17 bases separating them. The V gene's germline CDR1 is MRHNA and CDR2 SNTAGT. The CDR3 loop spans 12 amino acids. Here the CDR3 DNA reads TGTGCCACCTTCATCAGGGGAGGCGGCTACACCTTC. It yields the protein CATFIRGGGYTF.

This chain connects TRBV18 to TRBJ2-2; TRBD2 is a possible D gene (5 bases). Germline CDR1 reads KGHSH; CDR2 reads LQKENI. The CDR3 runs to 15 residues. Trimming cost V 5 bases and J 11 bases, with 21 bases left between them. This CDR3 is CASSDERAGRAELFF. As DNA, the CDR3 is TGTGCCAGCTCAGACGAGAGGGCGGGTCGTGCTGAGCTGTTTTTT. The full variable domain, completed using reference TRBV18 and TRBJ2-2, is NAGVMQNPRHLVRRRGQEARLRCSPMKGHSHVYWYRQLPEEGLKFMVYLQKENIIDESGMPKERFSAEFPKEGPSILRIQQVVRGDSAAYFCASSDERAGRAELFFGEGSRLTVL.